This T cell receptor (beta chain) stems from a study of T cell responses to AZD1222 COVID-19 vaccine. Using immunoSEQ multiplex PCR, the repertoire was profiled, and TCRdb retains in-frame clones only, with some absent. The sample consists of 90,000 to 130,000 clones, 70% to 90% of them appearing once. The CDR3 is 15 amino acids. The V gene lost 0 bases and the J gene lost 0 bases, with 6 bases spanning the gap. CDR1 is SEHNR, CDR2 FQNEAQ, per germline (reference sequence). The chain joins TRBV7-9 to TRBJ1-3, with TRBD1 as a possible D gene (6 bases). The starting material was peripheral blood, obtained 28 days after the second AZD1222 dose. This TCR was recovered from an adult who received the AZD1222 COVID-19 vaccine. The CDR3 nucleotides read TGTGCCAGCAGCTTAGCGGACAGCTCTGGAAACACCATATATTTT. Protein: CASSLADSSGNTIYF.